These 28 T cell receptor beta chains were sequenced from one sample in a study of blood T cell repertoires in COVID-19. Produced via immunoSEQ multiplex PCR; TCRdb's table is partial and in-frame only. The sample yields under 250,000 clones, 75% to 85% seen once. The sequenced material came from peripheral blood. The receptors come from a man aged 45-65 years with COVID-19, enrolled during active disease.

The rearrangement uses TRBV3-1 (or the pseudogene TRBV3-2) and TRBJ1-6, with TRBD1 matching 8 bases. The CDR3 loop spans 15 amino acids. Trimming cost V 1 base and J 7 bases; bases outside gene matches: 3. The V gene's germline CDR1 is LGHDT and CDR2 YNNKEL (reference sequence). The CDR3 sequence is CASSQGGQVNSPLHF. The CDR3, as DNA: TGTGCCAGCAGCCAAGGGGGACAGGTAAATTCACCCCTCCACTTT.

The genes are TRBV5-4 and TRBJ1-1; weak D call: TRBD1 (5 bases). The length of the CDR3 is 15 residues. The germline V and J ends were trimmed by 0 bases and 1 base, with 10 bases remaining between them. The germline CDR1 and CDR2 sequences are SGHNT and YYREEE (reference sequence). CDR3 sequence reads: CASSLVGGRNTEAFF. In nucleotides, the CDR3 is TGTGCCAGCAGCTTGGTCGGGGGACGGAACACTGAAGCTTTCTTT.

This clone was seen only once. The V and J genes are TRBV9 and TRBJ1-1, with D unclear. CDR1 is SGDLS and CDR2 is YYNGEE in the germline V gene. V was cut by 0 bases and J by 6 bases, with 12 bases left in between. CDR3 length equals 14 residues. DNA of the CDR3: TGTGCCAGCAGCGTAGTAAACCGCGGGGCTGAAGCTTTCTTT. Translating gives CASSVVNRGAEAFF.

This chain uses TRBV28 with TRBJ2-7; 9 bases line up with TRBD1. J gave up 4 bases and V 3 bases, and 7 bases lay outside the gene matches. The germline V gene encodes CDR1 MDHEN and CDR2 SYDVKM. The CDR3 is 15 residues long. CDR3: CASSFGDRAVYEQYF. The DNA of the CDR3 is TGTGCCAGCAGTTTCGGGGACAGGGCAGTTTACGAGCAGTACTTC.

The CDR3 sequence is CASSQLAEYNEQFF. The CDR3 bases are TGTGCCAGCAGCCAGCTAGCGGAATACAATGAGCAGTTCTTC. The chain has TRBV7-2 and TRBJ2-1; 7 bases align to TRBD2. The CDR3 covers 14 residues. Germline-derived CDR1 and CDR2 are SGHTA and FQGNSA. Germline trimming cut 5 bases from V and 4 bases from J; bases unmatched to any gene: 5.

The rearrangement links TRBV18 to TRBJ1-4, with 7 bases lining up with TRBD1. The V segment lost 3 bases and the J segment 4 bases; nucleotides outside the gene matches: 2. This CDR3 has 14 amino acids. The germline V gene encodes CDR1 KGHSH and CDR2 LQKENI. In DNA form, the CDR3 reads TGTGCCAGCTCACCTCGGGACAGTAATGAAAAACTGTTTTTT. This translates into CASSPRDSNEKLFF.

The rearrangement links TRBV4-2 to TRBJ2-6, with D perhaps TRBD1 (6 bases). Germline V gene lookup returns CDR1 LGHNA and CDR2 YNFKEQ. This CDR3 has 17 amino acids. V lost 1 base and J lost 2, with 12 bases in between. CDR3 region: CASSQAERTAGANVLTF. The CDR3, as DNA: TGTGCCAGCAGCCAAGCCGAGAGGACAGCTGGGGCCAACGTCCTGACTTTC.

The rearrangement joins TRBV3-1 (or the pseudogene TRBV3-2) to TRBJ1-2, with TRBD1 matching over 7 bases. This CDR3 comprises 15 residues. CDR1 is LGHDT, CDR2 YNNKEL, per germline (reference sequence). The ends lost 1 base at V and 0 bases at J; junction bases unmatched: 2. For the CDR3, the DNA is TGTGCCAGCAGCCAAGGCAGGGGGGCTAACTATGGCTACACCTTC. Its translation is CASSQGRGANYGYTF.

The rearrangement joins TRBV7-5 to TRBJ2-1; TRBD2, the D gene given by the table, was not confirmed from the DNA. TRBV7-5 is tagged as a pseudogene. The CDR3 is 14 residues long. The CDR3 sequence is CARSFGTRDYEQFF. CDR3 sequence (DNA): TGTGCCAGAAGCTTCGGGACTAGGGATTATGAGCAGTTCTTC.

CDR3 sequence reads: CASSARRGRAFF. As DNA, the CDR3 is TGTGCCAGCAGCGCCCGCAGGGGGCGAGCTTTCTTT. The chain is built from TRBV9 and TRBJ1-1, with TRBD1 identical over 8 bases. Trimming at V came to 3 bases and at J to 10 bases, leaving 5 bases not matched to a gene. Germline values: CDR1 SGDLS, CDR2 YYNGEE. The length of the CDR3 is 12 residues.

The V call is TRBV27, the J call TRBJ1-1; 9 positions match TRBD1. After removal of 3 bases from V and 2 bases from J, the junction contained 10 bases not matched to a gene. The germline gives CDR1 MNHEY, CDR2 SMNVEV (reference sequence). The CDR3 contains 17 residues. The CDR3 DNA sequence: TGTGCCAGCAGTTTCTTTTCTGGGACAGGGTTCAACACTGAAGCTTTCTTT. Translated: CASSFFSGTGFNTEAFF.

The rearrangement uses TRBV7-3 and TRBJ2-7; 8 nucleotides agree with TRBD1. V trimming: 0 bases; J trimming: 3 bases; junction bases outside the gene matches: 4. Germline V lookup: CDR1 SGHTA, CDR2 FQGTGA. This CDR3 is 15 amino acids long. CDR3 nucleotide sequence: TGTGCCAGCAGCTTAACGGGGACAGGCGGCTACGAGCAGTACTTC. Translation gives CASSLTGTGGYEQYF.

The chain carries TRBV5-1 and TRBJ1-2; D might be TRBD1 (5 bases). Germline lookup yields CDR1 SGHRS and CDR2 YFSETQ. V shed 0 bases and J shed 4 bases, with 7 bases lying between them. CDR3 length equals 13 residues. The CDR3 DNA sequence: TGCGCCAGCAGCTTGGACGGGGGCTATGGCTACACCTTC. This codes for CASSLDGGYGYTF.

The chain is built from TRBV4-1 and TRBJ1-2, with 7 bases fitting TRBD1. J was trimmed by 4 bases and V by 5 bases; bases with no gene match: 4. The CDR3 spans 13 residues. The germline V gene encodes CDR1 MGHRA and CDR2 YSYEKL. This CDR3 is CASSTRDSYGYTF. The CDR3 DNA reads TGCGCCAGCAGCACCCGGGACAGCTATGGCTACACCTTC.

V gene TRBV28 combines with J gene TRBJ1-2; 7 bases are a match to TRBD1. This CDR3 region has 15 residues. Germline V gene lookup returns CDR1 MDHEN and CDR2 SYDVKM. The V and J ends lost 2 bases and 7 bases, in that order; junction bases with no gene match: 10. In DNA, the CDR3 is TGTGCCAGCAGTTTAGGGGCAGGGGGAATCGGTGGCTACACCTTC. Its translation: CASSLGAGGIGGYTF.

V and J are TRBV2 and TRBJ1-4; TRBD1 might be the D (6 bases). Germline V gene data show CDR1 as SNHLY and CDR2 as FYNNEI. The CDR3 is 14 residues long. V gave up 8 bases and J gave up 1 base, with 11 bases separating them. CDR3 amino acids: CASSPGVTNEKLFF. CDR3 nucleotides: TGTGCCAGCTCCCCAGGGGTAACTAATGAAAAACTGTTTTTT.

The chain employs TRBV28 and TRBJ1-1; no reliable D call. The CDR3 loop spans 12 amino acids. The germline gives CDR1 MDHEN, CDR2 SYDVKM. V lost 2 bases, J lost 8 bases, and 9 bases lay in between. CDR3 in DNA: TGTGCCAGCAGTTTAGGGAGTCCCGAAGCTTTCTTT. Its protein is CASSLGSPEAFF.

The CDR3 loop is CASSSGQSSYNEQFF. The CDR3 bases are TGTGCCAGCAGCTCAGGACAGAGCTCCTACAATGAGCAGTTCTTC. V usage is TRBV5-4 and J usage is TRBJ2-1, with a tentative D call TRBD1 (6 bases). From germline, CDR1 is SGHNT and CDR2 YYREEE (reference sequence). The CDR3 sequence is 15 residues long. The V end was cut by 3 bases, the J end by 0 bases, with 10 bases between. The full variable domain, rest sourced from reference TRBV5-4 and TRBJ2-1, is ETGVTQSPTHLIKTRGQQVTLRCSSQSGHNTVSWYQQALGQGPQFIFQYYREEENGRGNFPPRFSGLQFPNYSSELNVNALELDDSALYLCASSSGQSSYNEQFFGPGTRLTVL.

CDR3 DNA sequence: TGTGCCAGCAGCCTGAACCCCGGGGGGGCATATGATACGCAGTATTTT. This codes for CASSLNPGGAYDTQYF. V gene TRBV6-4 combines with J gene TRBJ2-3; 8 positions agree with TRBD2. Germline CDR1 and CDR2: MRHNA and SNTAGT. The length of the CDR3 is 16 residues. Trimming at V came to 6 bases and at J to 6 bases, leaving 14 bases not matched to a gene.

V is TRBV3-1 (or the pseudogene TRBV3-2) and J is TRBJ2-1; TRBD1 matches at 9 bases. Germline V lookup: CDR1 LGHDT, CDR2 YNNKEL (reference sequence). This CDR3 contains 16 residues. V gave up 5 bases and J gave up 8 bases; unmatched junction bases: 13. The CDR3 DNA sequence: TGTGCCAGCAGCTTCACACAGGGGGCGCTTGTCGATGAGCAGTTCTTC. Encoded protein: CASSFTQGALVDEQFF.

The V and J genes are TRBV29-1 and TRBJ2-7; 9 bases fit TRBD1. Germline V CDR1 and CDR2: SQVTM, ANQGSEA. CDR3 length equals 13 residues. The V gene end was trimmed by 4 bases and the J gene end by 4 bases; junction bases not matched to a gene: 5. CDR3 nucleotide sequence: TGCAGCGTTGTGGACAGGGGCTCATACGAGCAGTACTTC. As protein: CSVVDRGSYEQYF.

V is TRBV14 and J is TRBJ2-7, with D maybe TRBD2 (7 bases). This CDR3 has 14 residues. V shed 1 base and J shed 7 bases, with 14 bases lying between them. The V gene's germline CDR1 is SGHDN and CDR2 FVKESK. The CDR3 sequence: CASSQGGGWREQYF. The DNA for the CDR3 is TGTGCCAGCAGCCAAGGGGGGGGCTGGAGGGAGCAGTACTTC.

V is TRBV5-5 and J is TRBJ1-4; tentatively, D is TRBD1 (5 bases). This CDR3 has 16 amino acids. Trimming took off 1 base at V and 5 bases at J, with 15 bases between the two ends. The germline gives CDR1 SGHKS, CDR2 YYEKEE (reference sequence). DNA of the CDR3: TGTGCCAGCAGCTTGTCAGGGACGGGGGGAAATGAAAAACTGTTTTTT. This codes for CASSLSGTGGNEKLFF.

The chain couples TRBV7-6 to TRBJ1-3, with D possibly matching TRBD1 (6 bases). This CDR3 contains 15 residues. CDR1 is SGHVS and CDR2 is FNYEAQ in the germline V gene. V shed 5 bases and J shed 6 bases, with 17 bases lying between them. Here the CDR3 reads CASSEVSQGINTIYF. The DNA for the CDR3 is TGTGCCAGCAGCGAAGTTAGTCAGGGGATAAACACCATATATTTT.

The V call is TRBV7-9, the J call TRBJ1-3, with a tentative D call TRBD1 (5 bases). CDR3 length: 16 residues. Trimming stripped 5 bases from V and 2 bases from J, with 16 bases between. The germline V gene encodes CDR1 SEHNR and CDR2 FQNEAQ (reference sequence). CDR3 region: CASSPRGGVTGNTIYF. The CDR3 coding sequence is TGTGCCAGCAGCCCGAGGGGAGGGGTCACTGGAAACACCATATATTTT.

The V and J genes are TRBV3-1 (or the pseudogene TRBV3-2) and TRBJ2-1; a weak D match, TRBD1 (5 bases). V was cut by 0 bases and J by 2 bases, with 11 bases left in between. Germline V gives CDR1 LGHDT, CDR2 YNNKEL (reference sequence). There are 16 residues in the CDR3. For the CDR3, the DNA is TGTGCCAGCAGCCAAGATGGGGCCTACGCCTACAATGAGCAGTTCTTC. Protein sequence: CASSQDGAYAYNEQFF.

DNA of the CDR3: TGTGCCAGCAGCTATGGCCAGGGGAACACTGAAGCTTTCTTT. It encodes CASSYGQGNTEAFF. V usage is TRBV13 and J usage is TRBJ1-1; the D gene is possibly TRBD1 (5 bases). Trimming stripped 4 bases from V and 1 base from J, with 10 bases between. The CDR3 is 14 residues long. CDR1 PRHDT and CDR2 FYEKMQ come from the germline V gene (reference sequence).

This clone was observed a single time. The J gene is TRBJ2-1, the V gene TRBV6-1; D is ambiguous. V was trimmed by 2 bases and J by 0 bases, leaving 14 bases between them. The CDR3 runs to 17 residues. Germline V gives CDR1 MNHNS, CDR2 SASEGT. The CDR3 DNA follows: TGTGCCAGCAGTGAAAGGATCCAGGTGGGCTCCTACAATGAGCAGTTCTTC. This encodes CASSERIQVGSYNEQFF.